One and the same sample provided the 11 T cell receptor beta chains below, sequenced in a study of blood T cell repertoires in COVID-19. Assay used: immunoSEQ multiplex PCR; TCRdb lists only in-frame clones, some missing. The sample shows around 260,000 clones, roughly four fifths of them seen only once. Sequencing input: PBMCs or T cells enriched from blood (not recorded which). The receptors shown here come from a man aged 25-40 years with acute COVID-19.

Of note for this clone: A much more abundant neighbour one base away suggests this may be a read error. The chain joins TRBV12-3 or TRBV12-4 to TRBJ2-2, with D hard to call. The CDR3 has 12 residues. V lost 6 bases and J 5 bases, leaving 7 bases between the germline ends. The CDR3 here is CASRRGTGELFF. The CDR3 DNA is TGTGCCAGCAGACGAGGAACCGGGGAGCTGTTTTTT.

This clone was recorded a few times. The chain carries TRBV6-5 and TRBJ2-2; 9 nucleotides match TRBD1. Trimming took 8 bases from V and 7 from J; bases not matched to a gene: 8. CDR1 and CDR2 (germline): MNHEY, SVGAGI. The CDR3 length is 14 residues. Written as DNA, the CDR3 is TGTGCCAGCCGATTGGGACAGGGCAACGGGGAGCTGTTTTTT. Translated: CASRLGQGNGELFF.

Here the CDR3 DNA reads TGTGCCAGCAGTGAAGTCGGGAGCGGCGAGCAGTACGTC. It codes for CASSEVGSGEQYV. The chain is built from TRBV6-1 and TRBJ2-7; possibly TRBD2 for D (6 bases). This CDR3 is 13 amino acids long. Germline-derived CDR1 and CDR2 are MNHNS and SASEGT. V gave up 1 base and J gave up 6 bases, with 10 bases separating them.

The chain links TRBV6-5 to TRBJ1-1; TRBD1 matches at 8 bases. There are 13 residues in the CDR3. Germline V CDR1 and CDR2: MNHEY, SVGAGI. V lost 6 bases to trimming and J lost 4 bases; unmatched junction nucleotides: 4. CDR3 in amino acids: CASRADRGTEAFF. The CDR3 DNA sequence: TGTGCCAGCAGGGCCGACAGGGGCACTGAAGCTTTCTTT.

This clone was picked up a small number of times. The chain combines TRBV6-5 with TRBJ2-7; tentatively, D is TRBD1 (6 bases). The germline CDR1 and CDR2 sequences are MNHEY and SVGAGI. The V gene lost 11 bases and the J gene lost 3 bases, with 11 bases spanning the gap. CDR3 length equals 11 residues. The CDR3 sequence is CAAGTNYEQYV. The CDR3 DNA sequence: TGTGCCGCCGGGACAAACTACGAGCAGTACGTC.

This clone was seen a handful of times. Compared with germline, one end of the junction differs, possibly owing to a read error. The chain employs TRBV5-1 and TRBJ2-2; TRBD2 agrees at 7 bases. The CDR3 sequence is 15 residues long. The germline CDR1 and CDR2 sequences are SGHRS and YFSETQ. The CDR3 sequence: CASSPLAANTGELFF. The DNA of the CDR3 is TGTGCCAGCAGTCCTCTAGCGGCGAACACCGGGGAGCTGTTTTTT.

The chain employs TRBV6-4 and TRBJ2-1; maybe TRBD2 (5 bases). V lost 8 bases to trimming and J lost 10 bases, with 18 bases between them. Germline lookup yields CDR1 MRHNA and CDR2 SNTAGT. The CDR3 length is 13 residues. The CDR3 region is CASAKSGEGEQFF. Written as DNA, the CDR3 is TGTGCCAGCGCCAAATCAGGCGAGGGCGAGCAGTTCTTC.

V is TRBV7-3 and J is TRBJ2-5, with 7 bases fitting TRBD1. The CDR3 runs 17 residues. The ends lost 7 bases at V and 4 bases at J; junction bases unmatched: 18. The V gene's germline CDR1 is SGHTA and CDR2 FQGTGA. CDR3 DNA sequence: TGTGCCAGCAACTTGGGACAGAGTGGGACAGCGCGAGAGACCCAGTACTTC. Translating gives CASNLGQSGTARETQYF.

This clone was counted only a few times. V gene TRBV7-8 combines with J gene TRBJ2-3; D is perhaps TRBD2 (5 bases). Germline assignment: CDR1 SGHVS and CDR2 FQNEAQ. The V end lost 3 bases, the J end lost 0 bases, and 13 bases lay between the germline ends. The CDR3 sequence is 16 residues long. The CDR3: CASSFSSRTSTDTQYF. CDR3 DNA: TGTGCCAGCAGCTTTTCGTCGCGGACTAGCACAGATACGCAGTATTTT.

The rearrangement links TRBV28 to TRBJ1-2; the match to TRBD1 covers 9 bases. The CDR3 contains 16 residues. The V and J ends lost 4 bases and 4 bases, in that order; junction bases with no gene match: 10. Germline-derived CDR1 and CDR2 are MDHEN and SYDVKM. CDR3 amino acids: CASSSPGTGTAYGYTF. CDR3 in DNA: TGTGCCAGCAGTTCACCCGGGACAGGGACTGCCTATGGCTACACCTTC.

The rearrangement links TRBV19 to TRBJ1-5; D possibly corresponds to TRBD1 (6 bases). Trimming removed 5 bases at V and 5 bases at J, with 16 bases between. This CDR3 spans 15 amino acids. Germline lookup yields CDR1 LNHDA and CDR2 SQIVND (reference sequence). CDR3 sequence reads: CASSWGGTPYQPQHF. The DNA of the CDR3 is TGTGCCAGTAGTTGGGGGGGGACACCTTATCAGCCCCAGCATTTT.